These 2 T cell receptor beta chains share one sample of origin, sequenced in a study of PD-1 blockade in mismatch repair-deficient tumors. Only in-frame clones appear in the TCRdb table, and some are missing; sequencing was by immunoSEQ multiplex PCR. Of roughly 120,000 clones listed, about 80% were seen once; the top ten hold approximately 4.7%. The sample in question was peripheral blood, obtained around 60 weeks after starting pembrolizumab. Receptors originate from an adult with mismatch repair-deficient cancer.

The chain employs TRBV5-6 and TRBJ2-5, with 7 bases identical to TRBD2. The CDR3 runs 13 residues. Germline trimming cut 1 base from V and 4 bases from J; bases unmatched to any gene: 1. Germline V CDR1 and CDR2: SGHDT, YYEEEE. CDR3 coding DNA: TGTGCCAGCAGCTTGCCTAGCGGAGAGACCCAGTACTTC. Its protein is CASSLPSGETQYF. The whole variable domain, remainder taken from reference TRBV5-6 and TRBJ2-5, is DAGVTQSPTHLIKTRGQQVTLRCSPKSGHDTVSWYQQALGQGPQFIFQYYEEEERQRGNFPDRFSGHQFPNYSSELNVNALLLGDSALYLCASSLPSGETQYFGPGTRLLVL.

CDR3 sequence: CASSYSPRGPYEQYF. The DNA of the CDR3 is TGTGCCAGCAGTTACTCCCCCAGGGGTCCCTACGAGCAGTACTTC. V gene TRBV6-5 combines with J gene TRBJ2-7, with D maybe TRBD1 (6 bases). The germline V and J ends were trimmed by 0 bases and 2 bases, with 11 bases remaining between them. Per the germline V gene, CDR1 is MNHEY and CDR2 is SVGAGI. This CDR3 is built from 15 residues.